The TCR beta chain described here comes from a study of persistence of HIV-infected CD4 T cells. Study summary: Suppressive ART had lasted a median of roughly 8 years. Findings and limits, study-wide: TCRbeta richness was lower in CMV- and Gag-responding cells than in anti-CD3/anti-CD28-responding cells.

This was the immunoSEQ version 4 assay in survey mode. Template was genomic DNA at 10 ng/uL, with up to 1 ug used per sample. The protocol was immunoSEQ multiplex PCR, while the TCRdb copy is restricted to in-frame clones and leaves out a portion. The sample yields roughly 20,000 clones, 65% seen once. Stimulation used around 9.1 ug/mL lysate from CMV-infected fibroblasts. Sorting of responding CD4+ T cells relied on upregulated CD40 ligand together with CD69. Inclusion required CMV-positive serology and CD4+ counts above 400 cells/uL. This CDR3 has 17 amino acids. Germline CDR1 and CDR2: MNHEY and SMNVEV (reference sequence). Trimming cost V 5 bases and J 8 bases; bases outside gene matches: 17. On this clone itself: Its antigen is currently unknown.

The J gene is TRBJ1-2, the V gene TRBV27; TRBD1 matches at 10 bases. This TCR was recovered from an adult woman with HIV who was CMV-seropositive. The starting material was CD4+ T cells sorted from PBMCs after 18-hour stimulation, obtained from a patient who received antiretroviral therapy. The CDR3 loop is CASSPRDRGSAFGGYTF. CDR3 DNA sequence: TGTGCCAGCAGTCCACGGGACAGGGGATCGGCGTTTGGAGGCTACACCTTC.